This note documents a single TCR beta chain sequence. No cognate antigen has been identified for it. Per-nucleotide qualities are absent, and no much larger clonotype sits a single base away. This sample was included in a study of cytomegalovirus exposure and HLA in healthy donors (TCRdb year 2017). In terms of the full investigation: A later analysis indicated that the 110 or so validation repertoires were generated on the platform also employed for the 600 to 750 repertoires of the first cohort. The study was designed to test whether signatures of past pathogen exposure could be identified by cataloging public T cell receptors. Besides the first cohort of roughly 640 subjects, a separate validation cohort made up of roughly 130 different subjects was used. To predict cytomegalovirus infection status, the study brought together high-throughput TCR immunosequencing, statistical association of individual TCRs with disease status, and machine learning.

CDR1 and CDR2 were assigned from the germline V gene as SGHAT and FQNNGV. The V and J ends are trimmed by 5 bases and 5 bases, leaving 22 bases between them. The CDR3 goes from the cysteine to the phenylalanine over 16 residues. Just the 48-base CDR3 DNA is kept, in frame starting at base 1. Library generation was performed with the immunoSEQ multiplex PCR assay. The original methods were these. A statistical classification framework was built for diagnosing cytomegalovirus status from the catalog of TCR beta chain sequences. The clones in this table, taken by TCRdb from immuneACCESS, are in-frame only. Not every clone is retained; where verified, under half of the shortfall comes from an unresolved V gene, and the cause of the rest is unknown. The V and J calls and clone size are taken from that table; D and trimming were inferred from the DNA. For this sample the table gives some 200,000 clones, of which 84% were detected only once. Together, the top ten hold 2.8% of the sample.

Separate from the approximately 700-subject first cohort, the validation cohort of 95 to 150 subjects was the group to which the donors belonged. What the study reported, not specific to this receptor: In vitro tests confirmed that three of the cytomegalovirus-associated TCR beta chains recognize cytomegalovirus antigens. The validation cohort had no HLA typing available for a later analysis, so co-occurrence within that cohort was assessed over all 130 or so repertoires. Most TCR sequences were seen in very few donors, while some public TCRs were found in many individuals. In both the original and validation cohorts, the classifier was reported to diagnose cytomegalovirus status with high specificity and sensitivity. It was suggested by the authors that the approach could potentially be generalized to other disease states and immunological phenotypes. The study listed over 150 TCR beta chains as associated with cytomegalovirus. Subsequent analysis determined that TCRs grouped into clusters in the first cohort also showed a tendency toward co-occurrence across the roughly 110 validation repertoires, and 90% to 95% of cluster scores exceeded 0.

This TCR came from a woman aged 18-29 years in good health and CMV-seropositive. Sequencing was performed on PBMCs. The chain links TRBV11-2 with TRBJ2-7; no D gene is confidently identified. The CDR3 protein sequence reads: CASSPSPRAGENEQYF. The DNA sequence follows: TGTGCCAGCAGCCCCTCTCCCCGTGCAGGTGAAAACGAGCAGTACTTC.